These 3 T cell receptor beta chains were all obtained from the same sample, sequenced in a study of blood T cell repertoires in COVID-19. Repertoires were generated with immunoSEQ multiplex PCR, while TCRdb's copy carries only in-frame clones and drops some. The sample has 140,000 to 150,000 clones, more than 75% seen once. The sequencing sample was made of peripheral blood. The source is a man aged 55 to 70 with acute or convalescent COVID-19.

This chain uses TRBV19 with TRBJ2-3, with D possibly TRBD2 on 5 matching bases. Trimming cost V 1 base and J 5 bases, with 10 bases left between them. Per the germline V gene, CDR1 is LNHDA and CDR2 is SQIVND (reference sequence). CDR3 length: 14 amino acids. CDR3 sequence: CASSIVLAEDTQYF. For the CDR3, the DNA is TGTGCCAGTAGTATAGTCCTAGCCGAAGATACGCAGTATTTT.

The V and J genes are TRBV27 and TRBJ1-5; the D gene is possibly TRBD1 (5 bases). V was shortened by 5 bases and J by 7 bases, with 21 bases between the two germline ends. The germline CDR1 and CDR2 sequences are MNHEY and SMNVEV (reference sequence). The CDR3 is made up of 16 amino acids. This CDR3 reads CASSKSKQVRGQPQHF. The DNA for the CDR3 is TGTGCCAGCAGTAAATCAAAACAGGTGCGCGGACAGCCCCAGCATTTT.

A word on this clone: The sample holds other DNA sequences that translate to the same CDR3. The gene calls are TRBV18 and TRBJ2-7, with TRBD2 identical over 7 bases. This CDR3 contains 13 residues. The ends lost 3 bases at V and 2 bases at J; junction bases unmatched: 1. Germline V gene data show CDR1 as KGHSH and CDR2 as LQKENI. CDR3 DNA sequence: TGTGCCAGCTCACCGGGGGGGACCTACGAGCAGTACTTC. This encodes CASSPGGTYEQYF.